This T cell receptor beta chain was profiled in a study of T cells in Graves' hyperthyroidism and ophthalmopathy. TCR beta CDR3 regions were amplified from RNA. The HTBI primer set served for first-round RT-PCR of the TCR CDR3. One entry per CDR3 protein results from TCRdb running MiXCR on the multiplex PCR reads. The sample lists around 400,000 distinct CDR3 sequences; around a quarter were seen once. The CDR3 extends over 13 amino acids. The germline V and J ends were trimmed by 2 bases and 9 bases, with 12 bases remaining between them. Germline CDR1 and CDR2: SGHRS and YFSETQ. This clonotype was sampled from a man aged 45 to 65 with Graves' hyperthyroidism. Sequencing input: blood. The chain uses TRBV5-1 and TRBJ2-1, with D possibly TRBD1 on 5 matching bases. Here the CDR3 reads CASSFEGEGEQFF. In nucleotides, the CDR3 is TGCGCCAGCAGCTTTGAAGGGGAAGGTGAGCAGTTCTTC.